This T cell receptor (beta chain) came from a study of PD-L1 blockade in urothelial cancer. Study in general: Prior regimens of chemotherapy numbered 0 to 3 per patient.

This CDR3 has 12 residues. Trimming removed 4 bases from V and 15 bases from J; junction bases left unmatched: 7. Germline CDR1 reads SGHRS; CDR2 reads YFSETQ. Every PCR got spiked synthetic TCR analog templates. Assay: immunoSEQ multiplex PCR; the TCRdb copy retains only in-frame clones and omits some. The data contain about 55,000 clones, approximately 77% of them singletons. This rearrangement joins TRBV5-1 to TRBJ1-6, with TRBD1 matching over 7 bases. The sequencing here drew on PBMCs, taken around atezolizumab (anti-PD-L1) treatment. This clonotype was obtained from a man aged 65 to 85 with urothelial cancer. This CDR3 reads CASSRSDRDLHF. As DNA, the CDR3 is TGCGCCAGCAGCCGATCTGACAGGGACCTCCACTTT.